Listed below are T cell receptor beta chains from one sample, sequenced in a study of cytomegalovirus exposure and HLA in healthy donors. Method: immunoSEQ multiplex PCR; TCRdb's copy keeps in-frame clones and lacks some. The sample lists about 91,000 clones; around 73% were seen once. The sequenced sample consisted of PBMCs. These receptors came from a female donor in good health and CMV-seronegative. CDR3s include the opening cysteine and the closing phenylalanine or tryptophan. A D gene is named only where the DNA matches it firmly. For some rows the clone size is stated as once, few or many, or as a class when expanded; others skip it.

>.|12|TRBV29-1|TRBJ2-3|.
TGCAGCGGTGTCCGGGTAACAGATACGCAGTATTTT
CSGVRVTDTQYF
>.|14|TRBV27|TRBJ2-3|.
TGTGCCAGCAGTTTATCTAGCGGAGCAGATACGCAGTATTTT
CASSLSSGADTQYF
>.|17|TRBV7-9|TRBJ2-7|.
TGTGCCAGCAGCTTAGCGCCCTCTGGCGGGACTGGGGACGAGCAGTACTTC
CASSLAPSGGTGDEQYF
>.|15|TRBV7-9|TRBJ2-2|.
TGTGCCAGCAGCCGCCCTAGGGGTCCCACCGGGGAGCTGTTTTTT
CASSRPRGPTGELFF
>.|14|TRBV16|TRBJ2-2|TRBD2
TGTGCCAGCAGCCCGGGGGGGACCACCGGGGAGCTGTTTTTT
CASSPGGTTGELFF
>few|15|TRBV30|TRBJ1-2|.
TGTGCCTGGAGGTCTGAGGGTATTGGAATAGTTGGCTACACCTTC
CAWRSEGIGIVGYTF
>.|16|TRBV7-9|TRBJ1-3|TRBD1
TGTGCCAGCAGCTTAAGGGACAGGGGGCCTGGAAACACCATATATTTT
CASSLRDRGPGNTIYF
>.|15|TRBV27|TRBJ1-6|.
TGTGCCAGCAGTTTAGAATTACAGGGCCACGGACCCCTCCACTTT
CASSLELQGHGPLHF
>.|16|TRBV2|TRBJ2-3|TRBD1
TGTGCCAGCAACCAGGGACAGGGAGGGGGCACAGATACGCAGTATTTT
CASNQGQGGGTDTQYF
>.|13|TRBV6-1|TRBJ1-2|TRBD1
TGTGCCAGCAGCCCGGGACAGGACTATGGCTACACCTTC
CASSPGQDYGYTF
>.|17|TRBV5-4|TRBJ2-3|TRBD2
TGTGCCAGCAGCTTGCTGAGCGGCGGGGGGGCCGCGGATACGCAGTATTTT
CASSLLSGGGAADTQYF
>few|15|TRBV7-8|TRBJ2-3|TRBD2
TGTGCCAGCAGCTCCTTTGGGGGGGAGATGGATACGCAGTATTTT
CASSSFGGEMDTQYF
>.|17|TRBV21-1|TRBJ2-7|.
TGTGCCAGCAGCAAAGGGAGGACAGGGGCTACCCACTACGAGCAGTACTTC
CASSKGRTGATHYEQYF
>.|15|TRBV2|TRBJ2-2|TRBD2
TGTGCCAGCAGTCCTAGCGGGAGGGTAACCGGGGAGCTGTTTTTT
CASSPSGRVTGELFF
>.|14|TRBV11-2|TRBJ2-1|.
TGTGCCAGCGCTCAATGGCGGGAATACAATGAGCAGTTCTTC
CASAQWREYNEQFF
>.|15|TRBV30|TRBJ1-1|.
TGTGCCTGGAGCGCAGGGCGAGGTTTGAACACTGAAGCTTTCTTT
CAWSAGRGLNTEAFF
>.|19|TRBV7-6|TRBJ2-2|TRBD2
TGTGCCAGCAGCTTAGCGTCCCGACTAGCGGGGGGGAACACCGGGGAGCTGTTTTTT
CASSLASRLAGGNTGELFF
>.|14|TRBV2|TRBJ2-5|TRBD1
TGTGCCAGCAGCCCGGGACAGGGGGCGGAGACCCAGTACTTC
CASSPGQGAETQYF
>.|17|TRBV7-9|TRBJ1-4|TRBD1
TGTGCCAGCAGCCCACAAGGACAGGCAACAACTAATGAAAAACTGTTTTTT
CASSPQGQATTNEKLFF
>.|14|TRBV7-8|TRBJ2-3|.
TGTGCCAGCAGCTTACCGGGAGCCGGAGATACGCAGTATTTT
CASSLPGAGDTQYF
>.|13|TRBV30|TRBJ2-1|.
TGTGCCTGGAGTGTATTAGCCTGGCAGGAGCAGTTCTTC
CAWSVLAWQEQFF
>.|14|TRBV9|TRBJ2-5|.
TGTGCCAGCAGCGTCTTGGGAGGCAAAGAGACCCAGTACTTC
CASSVLGGKETQYF
>.|12|TRBV30|TRBJ2-7|.
TGTGCCTGGGAGGACAGCATCTACGAGCAGTACTTC
CAWEDSIYEQYF
>.|17|TRBV15|TRBJ2-7|TRBD2
TGTGCCACCAGCAGATTAGGACTAGCGGAAATCTCCTACGAGCAGTACTTC
CATSRLGLAEISYEQYF
>once|15|TRBV30|TRBJ1-5|.
TGTGCCTGGAGTGTAGGGGGGGGCAAGGATCAGCCCCAGCATTTT
CAWSVGGGKDQPQHF
>.|15|TRBV27|TRBJ2-7|.
TGTGCCAGCAGCCCACAGGGTGACACTACGGAGGAGCAGTACTTC
CASSPQGDTTEEQYF
>.|16|TRBV5-7|TRBJ1-5|TRBD1
TGTGCCAGCAGCGCCCCGGGACAGGGGAGCAATCAGCCCCAGCATTTT
CASSAPGQGSNQPQHF